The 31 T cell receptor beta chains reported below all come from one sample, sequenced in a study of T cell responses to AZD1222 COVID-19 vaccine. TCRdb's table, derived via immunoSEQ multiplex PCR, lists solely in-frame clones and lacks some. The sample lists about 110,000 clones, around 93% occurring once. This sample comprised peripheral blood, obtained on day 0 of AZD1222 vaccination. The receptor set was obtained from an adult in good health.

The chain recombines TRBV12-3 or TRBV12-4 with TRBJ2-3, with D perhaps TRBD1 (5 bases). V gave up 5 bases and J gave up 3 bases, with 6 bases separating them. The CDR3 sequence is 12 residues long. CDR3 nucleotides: TGTGCCAGCAGTCAGGGAACAGATACGCAGTATTTT. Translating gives CASSQGTDTQYF.

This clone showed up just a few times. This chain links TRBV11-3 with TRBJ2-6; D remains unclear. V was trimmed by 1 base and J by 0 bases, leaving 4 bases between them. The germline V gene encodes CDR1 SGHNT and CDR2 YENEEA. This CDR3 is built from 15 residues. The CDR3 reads CASSLADSGANVLTF. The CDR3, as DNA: TGTGCCAGCAGCTTAGCTGACTCTGGGGCCAACGTCCTGACTTTC.

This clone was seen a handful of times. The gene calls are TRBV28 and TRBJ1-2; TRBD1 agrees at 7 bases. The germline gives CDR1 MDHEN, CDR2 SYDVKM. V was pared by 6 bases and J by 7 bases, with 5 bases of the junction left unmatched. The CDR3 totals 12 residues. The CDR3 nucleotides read TGTGCCAGCAGCTACAGGGGTAGTGGCTACACCTTC. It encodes CASSYRGSGYTF.

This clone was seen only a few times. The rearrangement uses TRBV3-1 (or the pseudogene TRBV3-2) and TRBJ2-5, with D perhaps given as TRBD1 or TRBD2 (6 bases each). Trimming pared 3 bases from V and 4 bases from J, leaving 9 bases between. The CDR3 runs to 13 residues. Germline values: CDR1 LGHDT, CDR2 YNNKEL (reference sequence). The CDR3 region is CASSHRGGETQYF. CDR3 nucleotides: TGTGCCAGCAGCCACAGGGGAGGAGAGACCCAGTACTTC.

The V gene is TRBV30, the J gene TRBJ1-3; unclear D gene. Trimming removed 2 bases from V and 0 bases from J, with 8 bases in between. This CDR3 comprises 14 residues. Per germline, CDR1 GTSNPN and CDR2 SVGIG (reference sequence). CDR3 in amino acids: CAWSYGGSGNTIYF. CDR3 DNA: TGTGCCTGGAGTTACGGAGGCTCTGGAAACACCATATATTTT.

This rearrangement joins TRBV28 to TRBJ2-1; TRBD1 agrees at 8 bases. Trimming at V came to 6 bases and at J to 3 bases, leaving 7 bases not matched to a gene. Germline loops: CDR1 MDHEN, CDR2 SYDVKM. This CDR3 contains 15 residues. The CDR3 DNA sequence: TGTGCCAGCAGCCAGACAGGGGTGGACTACAATGAGCAGTTCTTC. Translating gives CASSQTGVDYNEQFF.

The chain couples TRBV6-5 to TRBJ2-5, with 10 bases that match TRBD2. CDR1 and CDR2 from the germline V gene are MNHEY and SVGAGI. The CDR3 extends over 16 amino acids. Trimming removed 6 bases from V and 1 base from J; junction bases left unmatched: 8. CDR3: CASSYLLAGAQETQYF. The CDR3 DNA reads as TGTGCCAGCAGCTACCTCCTAGCGGGGGCCCAAGAGACCCAGTACTTC.

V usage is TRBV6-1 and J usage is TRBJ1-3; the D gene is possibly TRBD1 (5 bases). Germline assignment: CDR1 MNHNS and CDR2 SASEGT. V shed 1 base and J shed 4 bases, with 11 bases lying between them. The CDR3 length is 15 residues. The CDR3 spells CASSEEAGSGNTIYF. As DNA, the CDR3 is TGTGCCAGCAGTGAAGAGGCAGGGTCAGGAAACACCATATATTTT.

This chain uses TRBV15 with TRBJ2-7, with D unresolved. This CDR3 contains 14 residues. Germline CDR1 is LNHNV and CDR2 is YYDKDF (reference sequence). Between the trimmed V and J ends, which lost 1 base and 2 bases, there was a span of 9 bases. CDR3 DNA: TGTGCCACCAGCAGAGGAGGTGGGACCTACGAGCAGTACTTC. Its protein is CATSRGGGTYEQYF. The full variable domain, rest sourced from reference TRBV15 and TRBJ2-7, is DAMVIQNPRYQVTQFGKPVTLSCSQTLNHNVMYWYQQKSSQAPKLLFHYYDKDFNNEADTPDNFQSRRPNTSFCFLDIRSPGLGDTAMYLCATSRGGGTYEQYFGPGTRLTVT.

CDR3 sequence reads: CAIRGYTDTQYF. The CDR3, as DNA: TGTGCCATCCGGGGGTACACAGATACGCAGTATTTT. The V call is TRBV11-3, the J call TRBJ2-3; D perhaps matches TRBD2 (6 bases). The CDR3 spans 12 residues. The ends were cut back, 10 bases at V and 2 bases at J, with 10 bases in the middle. Germline V gene lookup returns CDR1 SGHNT and CDR2 YENEEA.

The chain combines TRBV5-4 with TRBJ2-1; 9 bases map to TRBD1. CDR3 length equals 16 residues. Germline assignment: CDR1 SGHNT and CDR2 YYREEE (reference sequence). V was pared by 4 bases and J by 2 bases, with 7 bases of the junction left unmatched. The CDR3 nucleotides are TGTGCCAGCAGCACCACAGGGGGCAGTCCCTACAATGAGCAGTTCTTC. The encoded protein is CASSTTGGSPYNEQFF.

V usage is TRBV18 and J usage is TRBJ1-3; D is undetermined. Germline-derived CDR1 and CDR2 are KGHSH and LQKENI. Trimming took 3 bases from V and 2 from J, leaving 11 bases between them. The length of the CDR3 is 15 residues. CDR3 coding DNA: TGTGCCAGCTCACCCCCTTCGAGCCCTGGAAACACCATATATTTT. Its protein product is CASSPPSSPGNTIYF.

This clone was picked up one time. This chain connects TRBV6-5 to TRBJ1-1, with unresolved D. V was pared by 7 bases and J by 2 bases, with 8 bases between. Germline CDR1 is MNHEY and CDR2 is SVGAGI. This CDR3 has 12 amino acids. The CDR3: CASMRANTEAFF. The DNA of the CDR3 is TGTGCCAGCATGCGGGCCAACACTGAAGCTTTCTTT.

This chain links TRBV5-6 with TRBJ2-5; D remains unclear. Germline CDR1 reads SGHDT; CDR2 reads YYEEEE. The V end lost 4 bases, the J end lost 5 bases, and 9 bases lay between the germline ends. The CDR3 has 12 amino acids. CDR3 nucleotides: TGTGCCAGCAGCCCCGACGTGGAGACCCAGTACTTC. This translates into CASSPDVETQYF.

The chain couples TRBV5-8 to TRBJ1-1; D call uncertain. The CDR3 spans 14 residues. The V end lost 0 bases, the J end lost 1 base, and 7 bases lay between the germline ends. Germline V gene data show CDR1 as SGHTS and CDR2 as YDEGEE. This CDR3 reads CASSLGGRNTEAFF. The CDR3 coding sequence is TGTGCCAGCAGCTTGGGAGGGCGGAACACTGAAGCTTTCTTT.

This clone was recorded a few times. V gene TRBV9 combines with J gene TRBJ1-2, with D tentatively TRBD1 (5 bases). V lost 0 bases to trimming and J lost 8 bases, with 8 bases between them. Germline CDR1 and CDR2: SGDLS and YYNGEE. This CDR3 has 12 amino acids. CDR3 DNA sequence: TGTGCCAGCAGCGTAGAATGGGGGGGCTACACCTTC. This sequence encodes CASSVEWGGYTF.

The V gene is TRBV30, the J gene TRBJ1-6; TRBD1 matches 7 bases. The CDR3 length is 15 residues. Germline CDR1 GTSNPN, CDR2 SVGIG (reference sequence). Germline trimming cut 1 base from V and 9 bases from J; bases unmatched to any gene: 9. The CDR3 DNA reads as TGTGCCTGGAGTGGGGGACAGCTGGTGGGTTCACCCCTCCACTTT. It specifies CAWSGGQLVGSPLHF.

The CDR3: CAWTRDRTPNQPQHF. CDR3 nucleotide sequence: TGTGCCTGGACCCGGGACAGGACACCAAATCAGCCCCAGCATTTT. The V call is TRBV30, the J call TRBJ1-5, with 8 positions matching TRBD1. Trimming at V came to 4 bases and at J to 4 bases, leaving 9 bases not matched to a gene. The CDR3 is 15 residues long. The germline V gene has CDR1 GTSNPN and CDR2 SVGIG (reference sequence).

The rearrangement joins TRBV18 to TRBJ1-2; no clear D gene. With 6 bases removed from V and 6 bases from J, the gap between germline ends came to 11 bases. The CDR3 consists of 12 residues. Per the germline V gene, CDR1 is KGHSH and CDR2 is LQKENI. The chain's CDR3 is CASSPELDGYTF. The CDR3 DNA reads TGTGCCAGCTCCCCAGAGCTAGATGGCTACACCTTC.

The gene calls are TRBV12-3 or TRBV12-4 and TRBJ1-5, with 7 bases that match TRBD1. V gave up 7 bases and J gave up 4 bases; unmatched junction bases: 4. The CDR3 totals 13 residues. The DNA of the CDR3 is TGTGCCAGCAAGGGACAGCAAAATCAGCCCCAGCATTTT. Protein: CASKGQQNQPQHF.

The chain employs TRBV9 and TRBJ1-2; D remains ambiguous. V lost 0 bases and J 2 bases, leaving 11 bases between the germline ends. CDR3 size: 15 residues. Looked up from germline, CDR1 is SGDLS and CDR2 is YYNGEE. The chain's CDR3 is CASSVEAGGNYGYTF. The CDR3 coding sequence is TGTGCCAGCAGCGTAGAAGCGGGTGGGAACTATGGCTACACCTTC.

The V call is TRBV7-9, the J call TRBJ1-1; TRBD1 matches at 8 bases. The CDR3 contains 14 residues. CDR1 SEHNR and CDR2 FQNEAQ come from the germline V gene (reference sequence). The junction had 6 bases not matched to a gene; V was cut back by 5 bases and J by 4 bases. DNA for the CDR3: TGTGCCAGCAGCCCTGACAGGGGACGCACTGAAGCTTTCTTT. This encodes CASSPDRGRTEAFF.

CDR3 protein: CASSEGLWFF. CDR3 in DNA: TGTGCCAGCAGTGAGGGCCTTTGGTTCTTC. The chain carries TRBV6-1 and TRBJ2-1; unclear D gene. The CDR3 has 10 residues. The ends were cut back, 3 bases at V and 15 bases at J, with 9 bases in the middle. CDR1 and CDR2 (germline): MNHNS, SASEGT.

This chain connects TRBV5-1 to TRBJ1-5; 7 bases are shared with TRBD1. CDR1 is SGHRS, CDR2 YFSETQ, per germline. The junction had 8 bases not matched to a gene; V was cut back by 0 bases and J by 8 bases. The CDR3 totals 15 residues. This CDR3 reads CASSLGTGEGEPQHF. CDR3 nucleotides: TGCGCCAGCAGCTTGGGCACAGGGGAGGGGGAGCCCCAGCATTTT. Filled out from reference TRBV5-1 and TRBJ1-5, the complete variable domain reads KAGVTQTPRYLIKTRGQQVTLSCSPISGHRSVSWYQQTPGQGLQFLFEYFSETQRNKGNFPGRFSGRQFSNSRSEMNVSTLELGDSALYLCASSLGTGEGEPQHFGDGTRLSIL.

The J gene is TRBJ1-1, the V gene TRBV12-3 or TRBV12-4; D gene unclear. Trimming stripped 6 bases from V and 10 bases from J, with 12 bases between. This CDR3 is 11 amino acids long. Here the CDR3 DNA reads TGTGCCAGCAGCCGATCGGCGGTAGCTTTCTTT. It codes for CASSRSAVAFF.

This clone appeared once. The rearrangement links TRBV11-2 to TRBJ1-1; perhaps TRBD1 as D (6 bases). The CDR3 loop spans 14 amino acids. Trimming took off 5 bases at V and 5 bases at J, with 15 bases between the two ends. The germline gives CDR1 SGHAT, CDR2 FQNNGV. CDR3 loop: CASSPEGGWTEAFF. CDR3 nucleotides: TGTGCCAGCAGCCCAGAGGGGGGTTGGACTGAAGCTTTCTTT. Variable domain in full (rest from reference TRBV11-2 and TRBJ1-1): EAGVAQSPRYKIIEKRQSVAFWCNPISGHATLYWYQQILGQGPKLLIQFQNNGVVDDSQLPKDRFSAERLKGVDSTLKIQPAKLEDSAVYLCASSPEGGWTEAFFGQGTRLTVV.

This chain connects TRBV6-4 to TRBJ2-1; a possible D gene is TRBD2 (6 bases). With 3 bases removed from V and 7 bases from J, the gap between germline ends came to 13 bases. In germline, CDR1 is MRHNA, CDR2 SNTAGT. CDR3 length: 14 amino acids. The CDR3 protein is CASSEGAGWNEQFF. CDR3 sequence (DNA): TGTGCCAGCAGTGAAGGAGCGGGTTGGAATGAGCAGTTCTTC.

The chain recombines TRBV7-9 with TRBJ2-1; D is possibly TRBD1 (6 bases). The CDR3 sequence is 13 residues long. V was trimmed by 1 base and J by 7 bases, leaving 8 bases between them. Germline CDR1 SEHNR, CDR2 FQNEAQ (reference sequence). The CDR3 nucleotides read TGTGCCAGCAGCTTAGTCACAGGGAATGAGCAGTTCTTC. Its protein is CASSLVTGNEQFF.

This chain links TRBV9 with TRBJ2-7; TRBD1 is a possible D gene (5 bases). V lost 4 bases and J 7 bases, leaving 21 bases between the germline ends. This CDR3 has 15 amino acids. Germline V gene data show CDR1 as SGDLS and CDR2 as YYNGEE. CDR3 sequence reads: CASSKTGSYYEEQYF. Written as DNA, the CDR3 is TGTGCCAGCAGCAAAACAGGTAGTTACTACGAGGAGCAGTACTTC.

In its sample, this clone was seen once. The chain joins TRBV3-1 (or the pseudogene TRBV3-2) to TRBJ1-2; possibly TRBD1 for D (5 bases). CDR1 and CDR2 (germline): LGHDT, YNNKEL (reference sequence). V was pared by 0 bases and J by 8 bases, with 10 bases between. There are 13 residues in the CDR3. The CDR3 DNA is TGTGCCAGCAGCCAAGAAGGGAGGGGCGGCTACACCTTC. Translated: CASSQEGRGGYTF.

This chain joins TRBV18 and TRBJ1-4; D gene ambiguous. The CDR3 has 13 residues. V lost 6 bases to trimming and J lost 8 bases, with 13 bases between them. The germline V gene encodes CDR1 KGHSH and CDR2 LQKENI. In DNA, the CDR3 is TGTGCCAGCTCGCTCGGGTCTGGGGAAAAACTGTTTTTT. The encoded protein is CASSLGSGEKLFF. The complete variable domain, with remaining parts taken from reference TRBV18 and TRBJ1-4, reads NAGVMQNPRHLVRRRGQEARLRCSPMKGHSHVYWYRQLPEEGLKFMVYLQKENIIDESGMPKERFSAEFPKEGPSILRIQQVVRGDSAAYFCASSLGSGEKLFFGSGTQLSVL.